This entry features one T cell receptor beta chain sequence. This specimen belongs to a study of control samples from healthy donors and cancer patients. Germline V lookup: CDR1 LGHNA, CDR2 YNFKEQ. Deletions cut 0 bases from V and 5 bases from J, with 8 bases between. The CDR3 contains 14 residues. Assay used: immunoSEQ multiplex PCR; TCRdb lists only in-frame clones, some missing. The profile covers 78,000 or so clones, with approximately 90% appearing a single time and more than 5.5% taken by the ten largest. The rearrangement uses TRBV4-2 and TRBJ2-1; a possible D gene is TRBD2 (5 bases). Sequenced input: blood. The source of this sequence is a woman aged 45-65 years in good health. CDR3 sequence (DNA): TGTGCCAGCAGCCAAGATGGACTGAACAATGAGCAGTTCTTC. This translates into CASSQDGLNNEQFF.